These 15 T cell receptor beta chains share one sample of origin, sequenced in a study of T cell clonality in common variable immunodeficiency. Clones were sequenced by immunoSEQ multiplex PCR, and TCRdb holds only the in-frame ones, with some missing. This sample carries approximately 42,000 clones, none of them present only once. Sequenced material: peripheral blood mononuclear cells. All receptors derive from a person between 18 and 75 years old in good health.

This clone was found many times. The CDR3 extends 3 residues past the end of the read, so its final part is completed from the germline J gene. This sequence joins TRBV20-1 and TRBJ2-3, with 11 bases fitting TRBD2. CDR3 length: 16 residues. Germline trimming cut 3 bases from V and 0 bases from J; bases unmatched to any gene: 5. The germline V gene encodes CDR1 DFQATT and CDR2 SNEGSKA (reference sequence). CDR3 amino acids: CSASRRLAGSTDTQYF. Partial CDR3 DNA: TGCAGTGCTAGTCGTCGACTAGCGGGGAGCACAGATACG.

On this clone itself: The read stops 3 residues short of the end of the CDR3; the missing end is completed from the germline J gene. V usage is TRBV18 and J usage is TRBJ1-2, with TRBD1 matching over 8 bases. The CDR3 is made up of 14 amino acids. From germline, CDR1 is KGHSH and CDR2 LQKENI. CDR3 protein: CASSPSRGHYDYTF. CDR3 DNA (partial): TGTGCCAGCTCACCAAGCAGGGGGCACTACGAC.

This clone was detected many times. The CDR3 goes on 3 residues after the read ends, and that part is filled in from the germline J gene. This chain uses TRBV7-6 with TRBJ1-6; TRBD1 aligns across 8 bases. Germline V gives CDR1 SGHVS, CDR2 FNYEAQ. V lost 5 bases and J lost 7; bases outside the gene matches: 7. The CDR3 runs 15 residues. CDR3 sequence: CASSPQGDANSPLHF. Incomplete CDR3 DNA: TGTGCCAGCAGCCCACAGGGGGATGCGAATTCACCC.

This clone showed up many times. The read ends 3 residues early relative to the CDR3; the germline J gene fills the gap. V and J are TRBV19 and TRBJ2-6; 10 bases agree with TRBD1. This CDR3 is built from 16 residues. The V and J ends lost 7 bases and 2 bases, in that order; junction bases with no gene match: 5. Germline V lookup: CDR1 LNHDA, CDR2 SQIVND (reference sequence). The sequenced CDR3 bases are TGTGCCAGTACCGTAGGGACAGGGGCTGGGGCCAACGTC. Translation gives CASTVGTGAGANV. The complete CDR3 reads CASTVGTGAGANVLTF.

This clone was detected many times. The part of the CDR3 DNA that was read is TGCAGTGCTAGGGGGGACAGGGAGGCCTACAATGAG. Translated: CSARGDREAYNE. The entire CDR3 protein is CSARGDREAYNEQFF. The chain employs TRBV20-1 and TRBJ2-1; TRBD1 agrees at 9 bases. The read finishes 3 residues shy of the CDR3 end, and the germline J gene is used to complete it. Germline V gene lookup returns CDR1 DFQATT and CDR2 SNEGSKA (reference sequence). This CDR3 comprises 15 residues. V gave up 3 bases and J gave up 2 bases; unmatched junction bases: 5.

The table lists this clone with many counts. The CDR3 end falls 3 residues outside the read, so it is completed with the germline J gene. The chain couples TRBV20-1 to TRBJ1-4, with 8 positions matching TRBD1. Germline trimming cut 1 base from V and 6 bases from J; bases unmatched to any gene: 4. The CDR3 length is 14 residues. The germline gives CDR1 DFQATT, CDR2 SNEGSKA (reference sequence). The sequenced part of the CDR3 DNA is TGCAGTGCTAGAGGGACAGGGACAGATGAAAAA. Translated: CSARGTGTDEK. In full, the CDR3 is CSARGTGTDEKLFF.

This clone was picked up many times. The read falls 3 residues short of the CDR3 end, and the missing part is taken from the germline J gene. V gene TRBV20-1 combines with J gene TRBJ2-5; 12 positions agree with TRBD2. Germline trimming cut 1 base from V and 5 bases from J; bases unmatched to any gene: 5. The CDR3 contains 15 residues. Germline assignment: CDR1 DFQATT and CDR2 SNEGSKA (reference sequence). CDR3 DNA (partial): TGCAGTGCTAGAGGACTAGCGGGAGAGTGGGAGACC. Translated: CSARGLAGEWET. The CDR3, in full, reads CSARGLAGEWETQYF.

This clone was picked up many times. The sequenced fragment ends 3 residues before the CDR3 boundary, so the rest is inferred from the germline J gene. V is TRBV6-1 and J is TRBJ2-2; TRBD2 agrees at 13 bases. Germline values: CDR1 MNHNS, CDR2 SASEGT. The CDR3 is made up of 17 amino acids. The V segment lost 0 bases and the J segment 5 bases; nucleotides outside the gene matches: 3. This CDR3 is CASSEAGLAGITGELFF. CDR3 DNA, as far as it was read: TGTGCCAGCAGTGAAGCGGGACTAGCGGGAATAACCGGGGAG.

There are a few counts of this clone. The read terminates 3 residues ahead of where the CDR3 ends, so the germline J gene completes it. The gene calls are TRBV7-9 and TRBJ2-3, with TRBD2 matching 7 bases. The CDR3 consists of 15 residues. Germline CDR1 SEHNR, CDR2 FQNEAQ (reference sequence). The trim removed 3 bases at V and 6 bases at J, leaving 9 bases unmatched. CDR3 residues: CASSLAGVGLDTQYF. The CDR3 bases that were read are TGTGCCAGCAGCTTGGCGGGAGTGGGGTTGGATACG.

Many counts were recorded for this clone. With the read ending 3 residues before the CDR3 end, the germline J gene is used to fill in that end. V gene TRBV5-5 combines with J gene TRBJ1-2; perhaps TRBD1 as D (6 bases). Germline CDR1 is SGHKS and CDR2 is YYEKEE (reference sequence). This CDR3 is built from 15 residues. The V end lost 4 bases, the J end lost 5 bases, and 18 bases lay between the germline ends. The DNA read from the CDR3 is TGTGCCAGCAGCGGAGCAGCTCAGGGGAGGTATGGC. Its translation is CASSGAAQGRYG. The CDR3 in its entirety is CASSGAAQGRYGYTF.

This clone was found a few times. The CDR3 DNA, read in part, is TGTGCCAGCAGTGATGGTGGACAGGGGGCCACTGAA. This codes for CASSDGGQGATE. The entire CDR3 sequence reads CASSDGGQGATEAFF. The chain is built from TRBV2 and TRBJ1-1; 11 bases fit TRBD1. Coverage ceases 3 residues before the CDR3 finishes, and the germline J gene fills in the end. Germline V gene lookup returns CDR1 SNHLY and CDR2 FYNNEI. The CDR3 consists of 15 residues. Trimming removed 3 bases from V and 4 bases from J; junction bases left unmatched: 4.

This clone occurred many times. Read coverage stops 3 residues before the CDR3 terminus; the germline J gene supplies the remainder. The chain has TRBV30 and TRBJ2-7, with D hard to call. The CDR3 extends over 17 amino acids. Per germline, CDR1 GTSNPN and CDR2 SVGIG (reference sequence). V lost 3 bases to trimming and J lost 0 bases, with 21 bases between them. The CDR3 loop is CAWSPLSAAPSSYEQYF. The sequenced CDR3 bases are TGTGCCTGGAGCCCTTTGTCGGCGGCGCCCAGCTCCTACGAG.

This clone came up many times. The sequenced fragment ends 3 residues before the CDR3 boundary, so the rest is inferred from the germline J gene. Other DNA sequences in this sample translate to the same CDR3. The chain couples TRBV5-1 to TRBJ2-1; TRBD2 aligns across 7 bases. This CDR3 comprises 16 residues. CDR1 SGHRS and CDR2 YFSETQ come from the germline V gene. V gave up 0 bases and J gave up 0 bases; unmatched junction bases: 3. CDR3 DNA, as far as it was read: TGCGCCAGCAGCTTGGCGGGCGGGAGCTCCTACAATGAG. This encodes CASSLAGGSSYNE. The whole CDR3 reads CASSLAGGSSYNEQFF.

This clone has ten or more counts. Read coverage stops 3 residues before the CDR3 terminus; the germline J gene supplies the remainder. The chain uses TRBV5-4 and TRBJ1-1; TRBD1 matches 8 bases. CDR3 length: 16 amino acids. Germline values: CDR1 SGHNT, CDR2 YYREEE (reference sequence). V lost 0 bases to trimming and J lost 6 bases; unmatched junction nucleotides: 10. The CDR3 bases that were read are TGTGCCAGCAGCTTGGATGTCGGACAGGGTGTACCTGAA. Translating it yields CASSLDVGQGVPE. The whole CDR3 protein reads CASSLDVGQGVPEAFF.

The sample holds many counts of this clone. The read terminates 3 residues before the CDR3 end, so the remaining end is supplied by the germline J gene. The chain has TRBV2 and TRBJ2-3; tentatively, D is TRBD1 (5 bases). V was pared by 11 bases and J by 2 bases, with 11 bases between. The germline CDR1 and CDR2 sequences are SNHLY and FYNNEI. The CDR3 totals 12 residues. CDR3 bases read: TGTGCCGGGGCGGTTTCCACAGATACG. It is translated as CAGAVSTDT. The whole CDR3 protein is CAGAVSTDTQYF.